These 29 T cell receptor beta chains share one sample of origin, sequenced in a study of CD8 T cells in Susac syndrome. RNA in amounts of about 0.5 to 1 ug was reverse transcribed with random hexamers. TCRdb fed the immunoSEQ multiplex PCR reads into MiXCR, producing one record per CDR3 protein. The profile shows roughly 120,000 distinct CDR3 sequences, around 94% of them singletons. Input material: CD4+ T cells from PBMCs. These receptor sequences come from a human donor in good health.

This clonotype was counted a few times. This CDR3 is CASSWTGIYEQYF. The CDR3 bases are TGTGCCAGCAGTTGGACAGGCATCTACGAGCAGTACTTC. The genes are TRBV6-2 or TRBV6-3 and TRBJ2-7; 7 bases agree with TRBD1. The CDR3 is 13 residues long. Germline V gene sequence: CDR1 MNHEY, CDR2 SVGEGT. Germline trimming cut 4 bases from V and 3 bases from J; bases unmatched to any gene: 3.

The chain couples TRBV5-1 to TRBJ1-1; no definite D call. The CDR3 sequence is 15 residues long. Germline assignment: CDR1 SGHRS and CDR2 YFSETQ. Trimming pared 6 bases from V and 2 bases from J, leaving 17 bases between. The CDR3 region is CASTPPGSQNTEAFF. CDR3 sequence (DNA): TGCGCCAGCACTCCCCCGGGAAGCCAAAACACTGAAGCTTTCTTT.

This chain connects TRBV5-1 to TRBJ2-4; weak D call: TRBD1 (6 bases). Trimming stripped 4 bases from V and 4 bases from J, with 18 bases between. The length of the CDR3 is 16 residues. Germline V gives CDR1 SGHRS, CDR2 YFSETQ. CDR3 protein: CASSHIWQGGKNIQYF. DNA of the CDR3: TGCGCCAGCAGCCATATATGGCAAGGGGGAAAAAACATTCAGTACTTC.

The chain combines TRBV27 with TRBJ2-4, with 8 bases identical to TRBD2. CDR1 is MNHEY, CDR2 SMNVEV, per germline (reference sequence). After removal of 6 bases from V and 3 bases from J, the junction contained 13 bases not matched to a gene. The CDR3 runs to 17 residues. CDR3 sequence (DNA): TGTGCCAGCAGCCCGCCAGGGCTAGCGGGTAACAAAAACATTCAGTACTTC. Amino acids: CASSPPGLAGNKNIQYF.

V is TRBV19 and J is TRBJ1-3; D gene unclear. This CDR3 is built from 14 residues. V lost 8 bases, J lost 1 base, and 12 bases lay in between. CDR1 is LNHDA and CDR2 is SQIVND in the germline V gene (reference sequence). The CDR3 spells CASCAHESGNTIYF. The CDR3 DNA reads TGTGCCAGTTGCGCACACGAATCTGGAAACACCATATATTTT.

The chain uses TRBV7-9 and TRBJ1-1, with 10 bases matching TRBD1. There are 16 residues in the CDR3. CDR1 and CDR2 from the germline V gene are SEHNR and FQNEAQ (reference sequence). After removal of 5 bases from V and 6 bases from J, the junction contained 12 bases not matched to a gene. This chain's CDR3 is CASSRADRGYGAEAFF. The CDR3, as DNA: TGTGCCAGCAGCCGGGCGGACAGGGGGTATGGCGCTGAAGCTTTCTTT. The full variable domain, rest sourced from reference TRBV7-9 and TRBJ1-1, is DTGVSQNPRHKITKRGQNVTFRCDPISEHNRLYWYRQTLGQGPEFLTYFQNEAQLEKSRLLSDRFSAERPKGSFSTLEIQRTEQGDSAMYLCASSRADRGYGAEAFFGQGTRLTVV.

The chain combines TRBV18 with TRBJ1-2; a weak D match, TRBD1 (5 bases). Germline values: CDR1 KGHSH, CDR2 LQKENI. V dropped 6 bases and J dropped 4 bases, with 12 bases sitting between them. The CDR3 is 13 residues long. CDR3 loop: CASSPTGPYGYTF. The DNA of the CDR3 is TGTGCCAGCTCGCCAACAGGCCCCTATGGCTACACCTTC. The full variable domain, rest sourced from reference TRBV18 and TRBJ1-2, is NAGVMQNPRHLVRRRGQEARLRCSPMKGHSHVYWYRQLPEEGLKFMVYLQKENIIDESGMPKERFSAEFPKEGPSILRIQQVVRGDSAAYFCASSPTGPYGYTFGSGTRLTVV.

This clonotype showed up just once. The gene calls are TRBV20-1 and TRBJ1-2; maybe TRBD1 (5 bases). Germline CDR1 and CDR2: DFQATT and SNEGSKA (reference sequence). The CDR3 covers 13 residues. The CDR3 DNA sequence: TGCACCGGCCTCCAGGGTGTGGGGAATGGCTACACCTTC. Its protein is CTGLQGVGNGYTF.

The gene calls are TRBV29-1 and TRBJ1-2, with unresolved D. Trimming pared 6 bases from V and 4 bases from J, leaving 15 bases between. The CDR3 extends over 13 amino acids. Germline V lookup: CDR1 SQVTM, CDR2 ANQGSEA. The CDR3 coding sequence is TGCAGCGTCCGGACCGGGGATTTCTATGGCTACACCTTC. It translates to CSVRTGDFYGYTF.

V and J are TRBV3-1 and TRBJ2-1; D is unclear. The CDR3 runs 15 residues. CDR1 is LGHDT and CDR2 is YNNKEL in the germline V gene (reference sequence). Deletions cut 0 bases from V and 5 bases from J, with 11 bases between. The CDR3 region is CASSQDASRHNEQFF. CDR3 bases: TGTGCCAGCAGCCAAGACGCTTCCAGGCACAATGAGCAGTTCTTC.

The chain carries TRBV7-8 and TRBJ2-1; 7 bases align to TRBD2. Germline lookup yields CDR1 SGHVS and CDR2 FQNEAQ. V dropped 3 bases and J dropped 4; count of bases not matched to a gene: 6. The CDR3 totals 15 residues. CDR3 sequence (DNA): TGTGCCAGCAGCTTGGGGCTAGCGGATTACAATGAGCAGTTCTTC. Translation gives CASSLGLADYNEQFF.

CDR3 in amino acids: CASSVDNEGQGVGYTF. The CDR3 DNA reads as TGTGCCAGCAGCGTAGATAATGAGGGACAGGGCGTGGGCTACACCTTC. The chain joins TRBV9 to TRBJ1-2, with 9 nucleotides matching TRBD1. Germline-derived CDR1 and CDR2 are SGDLS and YYNGEE. J lost 8 bases, V lost 0 bases, and 11 bases had no gene match. This CDR3 has 16 residues.

V is TRBV20-1 and J is TRBJ1-4; D might be TRBD1 (5 bases). The CDR3 runs to 14 residues. V was pared by 3 bases and J by 7 bases, with 15 bases between. Germline values: CDR1 DFQATT, CDR2 SNEGSKA (reference sequence). For the CDR3, the DNA is TGCAGTGCTAGGCCTTGGGACTGGGCTGAAAAACTGTTTTTT. Protein product: CSARPWDWAEKLFF.

This rearrangement joins TRBV7-2 to TRBJ2-3; TRBD2 matches 9 bases. This CDR3 has 16 amino acids. The J segment lost 0 bases and the V segment lost 5 bases, leaving 6 bases of the junction unmatched. Germline V gene sequence: CDR1 SGHTA, CDR2 FQGNSA. The CDR3 DNA sequence: TGTGCCAGCAGCAGCGGACTAGCGCTTAGCACAGATACGCAGTATTTT. Protein sequence: CASSSGLALSTDTQYF.

The V gene is TRBV20-1, the J gene TRBJ2-7, with a weak D call TRBD1 (6 bases). The V end was cut by 0 bases, the J end by 0 bases, with 12 bases between. Germline CDR1 DFQATT, CDR2 SNEGSKA (reference sequence). The CDR3 spans 15 residues. The CDR3 DNA reads as TGCAGTGCTAGAGATGAGGACAGTTACTCCTACGAGCAGTACTTC. It codes for CSARDEDSYSYEQYF.

The chain combines TRBV4-1 with TRBJ2-2, with a possible D match to TRBD1 (6 bases). CDR3 length: 17 residues. Between the trimmed V and J ends, which lost 0 bases and 4 bases, there was a span of 15 bases. Germline V gene sequence: CDR1 MGHRA, CDR2 YSYEKL. The CDR3 region is CASSQDSPGASTGELFF. CDR3 DNA sequence: TGCGCCAGCAGCCAAGATTCGCCAGGGGCGAGCACCGGGGAGCTGTTTTTT.

V gene TRBV5-1 combines with J gene TRBJ1-1, with 8 bases aligning to TRBD1. This CDR3 region has 13 residues. The germline V gene encodes CDR1 SGHRS and CDR2 YFSETQ. V lost 4 bases and J lost 6; bases outside the gene matches: 5. CDR3 sequence (DNA): TGCGCCAGCAGCCTCCAGGGGGCCGCTGAAGCTTTCTTT. Amino acids: CASSLQGAAEAFF.

The chain carries TRBV20-1 and TRBJ1-2; possibly TRBD1 for D (5 bases). The CDR3 has 15 amino acids. CDR1 DFQATT and CDR2 SNEGSKA come from the germline V gene (reference sequence). V was clipped by 3 bases and J by 3 bases, with 17 bases between them. The CDR3 region is CSARKGFARDYGYTF. DNA for the CDR3: TGCAGTGCTAGGAAGGGGTTCGCCAGGGACTATGGCTACACCTTC.

The chain carries TRBV4-1 and TRBJ2-2; 9 bases agree with TRBD2. CDR1 and CDR2 (germline): MGHRA, YSYEKL. J was trimmed by 1 base and V by 4 bases; bases with no gene match: 4. CDR3 length equals 16 residues. DNA for the CDR3: TGCGCCAGCAGCCTCAGCGGGAGGATGAACACCGGGGAGCTGTTTTTT. This sequence encodes CASSLSGRMNTGELFF.

This clonotype was counted between two and nine times. This CDR3 reads CASVGGLASYEQYF. In nucleotides, the CDR3 is TGTGCCAGCGTAGGGGGACTAGCCTCCTACGAGCAGTACTTC. The chain couples TRBV7-9 to TRBJ2-7, with 9 bases fitting TRBD2. The CDR3 loop spans 14 amino acids. The germline V gene has CDR1 SEHNR and CDR2 FQNEAQ (reference sequence). The trim removed 8 bases at V and 0 bases at J, leaving 5 bases unmatched.

V gene TRBV19 combines with J gene TRBJ2-3; D gene ambiguous. Per the germline V gene, CDR1 is LNHDA and CDR2 is SQIVND (reference sequence). V lost 6 bases and J 2 bases, leaving 12 bases between the germline ends. The CDR3 length is 14 residues. CDR3 in amino acids: CASSQRSLTDTQYF. CDR3 DNA: TGTGCCAGTAGCCAACGGAGCCTCACAGATACGCAGTATTTT.

The V and J genes are TRBV4-1 and TRBJ2-7; the match to TRBD2 covers 11 bases. Per germline, CDR1 MGHRA and CDR2 YSYEKL. Germline trimming cut 0 bases from V and 0 bases from J; bases unmatched to any gene: 10. The CDR3 runs to 19 residues. The CDR3 DNA reads as TGCGCCAGCAGCCAAGATCCCGGGACTAGCGGCCCCTTCTCCTACGAGCAGTACTTC. This translates into CASSQDPGTSGPFSYEQYF.

In this sample, this clonotype turned up once. V and J are TRBV6-2 or TRBV6-3 and TRBJ2-5; D gene unclear. Trimming cost V 0 bases and J 1 base, with 12 bases left between them. Germline CDR1 reads MNHEY; CDR2 reads SVGEGT. The CDR3 has 16 amino acids. CDR3 amino acids: CASSYSQGSFQETQYF. Here the CDR3 DNA reads TGTGCCAGCAGTTACTCACAAGGTTCTTTCCAAGAGACCCAGTACTTC.

The V gene is TRBV2, the J gene TRBJ1-5; 8 bases align to TRBD1. This CDR3 has 14 residues. Unmatched junction bases numbered 6, after V lost 6 bases and J lost 5 bases. Germline V gene data show CDR1 as SNHLY and CDR2 as FYNNEI. CDR3 sequence reads: CASRPTGGYQPQHF. The CDR3 DNA sequence: TGTGCCAGCAGACCTACAGGGGGGTATCAGCCCCAGCATTTT.

J is TRBJ2-5 and V is TRBV29-1; D is perhaps TRBD1 (5 bases). This CDR3 has 12 residues. Germline V lookup: CDR1 SQVTM, CDR2 ANQGSEA. The V end lost 4 bases, the J end lost 6 bases, and 12 bases lay between the germline ends. CDR3 coding DNA: TGCAGCGTTGTTACCCAGGGCAAGACCCAGTACTTC. Protein: CSVVTQGKTQYF.

The rearrangement uses TRBV12-3 or TRBV12-4 and TRBJ1-6, with 10 bases that match TRBD1. Losses at the gene ends were 1 base for V and 7 bases for J; bases not matched to a gene: 4. This CDR3 is 16 amino acids long. This CDR3 reads CASSLVTGQGNSPLHF. The CDR3 DNA follows: TGTGCCAGCAGTTTAGTAACGGGACAGGGGAATTCACCCCTCCACTTT.

The chain carries TRBV30 and TRBJ1-1; D perhaps matches TRBD1 (5 bases). Germline CDR1 reads GTSNPN; CDR2 reads SVGIG (reference sequence). CDR3 length: 15 amino acids. V lost 0 bases and J lost 5, with 16 bases in between. The chain's CDR3 is CAWSVRARVKTEAFF. The CDR3 coding sequence is TGTGCCTGGAGTGTACGAGCCAGGGTAAAAACTGAAGCTTTCTTT.

V and J are TRBV9 and TRBJ2-2; 7 nucleotides align to TRBD1. Per germline, CDR1 SGDLS and CDR2 YYNGEE. V trimming: 4 bases; J trimming: 7 bases; junction bases outside the gene matches: 10. The CDR3 consists of 15 residues. This CDR3 reads CASSRGQRAYGELFF. CDR3 sequence (DNA): TGTGCCAGCAGCCGGGGACAGCGCGCTTACGGGGAGCTGTTTTTT.

The J gene is TRBJ1-2, the V gene TRBV5-1; D is possibly TRBD1 (5 bases). The CDR3 has 14 amino acids. The germline V gene encodes CDR1 SGHRS and CDR2 YFSETQ. V was trimmed by 0 bases and J by 1 base, leaving 7 bases between them. CDR3 amino acids: CASSLDRNNYGYTF. Here the CDR3 DNA reads TGCGCCAGCAGCTTGGACAGGAATAACTATGGCTACACCTTC. Complete variable domain (other parts from reference TRBV5-1 and TRBJ1-2): KAGVTQTPRYLIKTRGQQVTLSCSPISGHRSVSWYQQTPGQGLQFLFEYFSETQRNKGNFPGRFSGRQFSNSRSEMNVSTLELGDSALYLCASSLDRNNYGYTFGSGTRLTVV.